The 32 T cell receptor beta chains in this list originate from one sample, sequenced in a study of blood T cell repertoires in COVID-19. Profiling relied on immunoSEQ multiplex PCR, and the TCRdb table lists in-frame clones only, not all of them. The data hold approximately 210,000 clones, with 80% to 85% observed a single time. The sample comprised PBMCs or T cells enriched from blood (not recorded which). The origin of the receptors is a woman in her fifties or sixties with acute COVID-19.

CDR3 amino acids: CASSATGGISKNIQYF. Written as DNA, the CDR3 is TGTGCCAGCAGTGCGACAGGGGGTATATCCAAAAACATTCAGTACTTC. This rearrangement joins TRBV6-2 or TRBV6-3 to TRBJ2-4; 9 bases align to TRBD1. The germline V gene encodes CDR1 MNHEY and CDR2 SVGEGT. The CDR3 length is 16 residues. Trimming removed 5 bases from V and 2 bases from J; junction bases left unmatched: 7.

The chain couples TRBV6-1 to TRBJ1-5; the D gene is possibly TRBD1 (5 bases). Trimming removed 2 bases at V and 0 bases at J, with 8 bases between. Germline CDR1 MNHNS, CDR2 SASEGT. The CDR3 consists of 15 residues. The CDR3 spells CASSERGNSNQPQHF. The CDR3 DNA reads as TGTGCCAGCAGTGAACGGGGGAATAGCAATCAGCCCCAGCATTTT.

This rearrangement joins TRBV5-4 to TRBJ1-2; D gene uncertain. This CDR3 has 14 amino acids. Germline V gene lookup returns CDR1 SGHNT and CDR2 YYREEE (reference sequence). V shed 0 bases and J shed 1 base, with 7 bases lying between them. In DNA, the CDR3 is TGTGCCAGCAGCTTGGGAGGAAATAACTATGGCTACACCTTC. This gives the protein CASSLGGNNYGYTF. Drawing the rest from reference TRBV5-4 and TRBJ1-2, the complete variable domain is ETGVTQSPTHLIKTRGQQVTLRCSSQSGHNTVSWYQQALGQGPQFIFQYYREEENGRGNFPPRFSGLQFPNYSSELNVNALELDDSALYLCASSLGGNNYGYTFGSGTRLTVV.

CDR3 sequence (DNA): TGCGCCAGCAGTCTCCCAGGATCGGGGGCCAACGTCCTGACTTTC. It translates to CASSLPGSGANVLTF. V and J are TRBV5-1 and TRBJ2-6; no reliable D call. Germline V gene data show CDR1 as SGHRS and CDR2 as YFSETQ. Trimming removed 5 bases from V and 4 bases from J, with 13 bases in between. CDR3 size: 15 residues.

The CDR3, as DNA: TGTGCCAGCAGTTACTCTATGTCGGTTACAGATAGCACAGATACGCAGTATTTT. Protein sequence: CASSYSMSVTDSTDTQYF. V usage is TRBV6-2 or TRBV6-3 and J usage is TRBJ2-3; D is uncertain. CDR3 length: 18 residues. The V end lost 0 bases, the J end lost 0 bases, and 16 bases lay between the germline ends. Germline V CDR1 and CDR2: MNHEY, SVGEGT.

The chain joins TRBV30 to TRBJ2-5; weak D call: TRBD2 (6 bases). The V and J ends lost 2 bases and 5 bases respectively, with 15 bases between them. This CDR3 is built from 14 residues. Germline CDR1 and CDR2: GTSNPN and SVGIG (reference sequence). CDR3 nucleotide sequence: TGTGCCTGGAGTACTGGGCCTCGGGGGGAGACCCAGTACTTC. Translating gives CAWSTGPRGETQYF. The full variable domain, rest sourced from reference TRBV30 and TRBJ2-5, is SQTIHQWPATLVQPVGSPLSLECTVEGTSNPNLYWYRQAAGRGLQLLFYSVGIGQISSEVPQNLSASRPQDRQFILSSKKLLLSDSGFYLCAWSTGPRGETQYFGPGTRLLVL.

V and J are TRBV4-2 and TRBJ2-2, with a weak D call TRBD2 (5 bases). The germline gives CDR1 LGHNA, CDR2 YNFKEQ. The V and J ends lost 1 base and 3 bases respectively, with 18 bases between them. The CDR3 runs to 18 residues. This CDR3 reads CASSQVLVGSYDTGELFF. The CDR3 DNA reads as TGTGCCAGCAGCCAAGTACTAGTCGGCAGTTACGACACCGGGGAGCTGTTTTTT.

This chain joins TRBV3-1 (or the pseudogene TRBV3-2) and TRBJ1-1, with 10 bases identical to TRBD1. The CDR3 covers 17 residues. V lost 7 bases and J lost 0; bases outside the gene matches: 11. Germline V gene sequence: CDR1 LGHDT, CDR2 YNNKEL (reference sequence). This CDR3 reads CASTPGQGKFMNTEAFF. DNA of the CDR3: TGTGCCAGCACCCCGGGACAGGGGAAATTCATGAACACTGAAGCTTTCTTT.

The rearrangement links TRBV6-2 or TRBV6-3 to TRBJ2-7; 10 nucleotides agree with TRBD2. CDR1 and CDR2 from the germline V gene are MNHEY and SVGEGT. The V and J ends lost 5 bases and 3 bases, in that order; junction bases with no gene match: 10. The length of the CDR3 is 16 residues. The CDR3 coding sequence is TGTGCCAGCAGTGACCCTAGCGGGGGCCGATTCTACGAGCAGTACTTC. Translation: CASSDPSGGRFYEQYF.

V gene TRBV3-1 (or the pseudogene TRBV3-2) combines with J gene TRBJ2-5; D remains unclear. The germline CDR1 and CDR2 sequences are LGHDT and YNNKEL (reference sequence). The CDR3 is 11 amino acids. The germline V and J ends were trimmed by 1 base and 11 bases, with 8 bases remaining between them. CDR3: CASSQALVQYF. The CDR3 nucleotides read TGTGCCAGCAGCCAAGCTTTAGTTCAGTACTTC.

The gene calls are TRBV3-1 (or the pseudogene TRBV3-2) and TRBJ2-5, with 12 positions matching TRBD2. Per the germline V gene, CDR1 is LGHDT and CDR2 is YNNKEL (reference sequence). V was clipped by 4 bases and J by 5 bases; unmatched bases: 14. The CDR3 is 18 residues long. The CDR3: CASSLQTGTSGRGETQYF. The DNA for the CDR3 is TGTGCCAGCAGCCTACAAACCGGGACTAGCGGGCGGGGGGAGACCCAGTACTTC.

The chain has TRBV28 and TRBJ2-5; D gene unclear. The CDR3 loop spans 13 amino acids. Between the trimmed V and J ends, which lost 3 bases and 1 base, there was a span of 6 bases. The germline V gene has CDR1 MDHEN and CDR2 SYDVKM. The CDR3 bases are TGTGCCAGCAGTTTGAGAGGCCAAGAGACCCAGTACTTC. Its protein product is CASSLRGQETQYF.

The V call is TRBV2, the J call TRBJ2-6, with D maybe TRBD1 (5 bases). This CDR3 is 19 amino acids long. CDR1 is SNHLY, CDR2 FYNNEI, per germline. V lost 4 bases to trimming and J lost 9 bases, with 28 bases between them. CDR3 bases: TGTGCCAGCAGTGCGGCCTCGGCAGGGTGGGCGGTTCTGGACAACGTCCTGACTTTC. It translates to CASSAASAGWAVLDNVLTF.

The J gene is TRBJ1-6, the V gene TRBV19; D possibly corresponds to TRBD1 (6 bases). Trimming left V 7 bases short and J 0 bases short, with 19 bases between. This CDR3 is built from 18 residues. CDR1 LNHDA and CDR2 SQIVND come from the germline V gene (reference sequence). CDR3 nucleotide sequence: TGTGCCAGTACTCAGGGGCCGCCCGAGAGCTCCTATAATTCACCCCTCCACTTT. Its protein product is CASTQGPPESSYNSPLHF.

V is TRBV5-1 and J is TRBJ1-5; D is possibly TRBD1 (5 bases). In germline, CDR1 is SGHRS, CDR2 YFSETQ. The CDR3 is made up of 15 amino acids. V was clipped by 1 base and J by 2 bases, with 10 bases between them. CDR3 in amino acids: CASSLTGTGNQPQHF. The CDR3 DNA reads TGCGCCAGCAGCTTGACAGGCACCGGCAATCAGCCCCAGCATTTT.

This sequence joins TRBV19 and TRBJ1-2; 7 bases agree with TRBD1. The ends lost 3 bases at V and 14 bases at J; junction bases unmatched: 12. The CDR3 extends over 13 amino acids. Germline V gives CDR1 LNHDA, CDR2 SQIVND (reference sequence). CDR3 sequence (DNA): TGTGCCAGTAGTATCCCACCTAGGACAGGTTTGACCTTC. Encoded protein: CASSIPPRTGLTF.

The count of this clone is one. The V and J genes are TRBV19 and TRBJ1-4, with D possibly being TRBD1 (6 bases). V lost 7 bases and J lost 3, with 12 bases in between. The germline CDR1 and CDR2 sequences are LNHDA and SQIVND (reference sequence). This CDR3 has 14 residues. The CDR3 is CASKGDHPNEKLFF. CDR3 sequence (DNA): TGTGCCAGTAAGGGGGATCACCCTAATGAAAAACTGTTTTTT.

V and J are TRBV3-1 (or the pseudogene TRBV3-2) and TRBJ2-1, with 9 bases lining up with TRBD2. This CDR3 contains 15 residues. Germline V gives CDR1 LGHDT, CDR2 YNNKEL (reference sequence). With 3 bases clipped from V and 4 bases from J, the junction kept 4 bases outside the gene matches. The CDR3 bases are TGTGCCAGCAGCCACTCTAGCGGGGTATACAATGAGCAGTTCTTC. Its translation: CASSHSSGVYNEQFF.

The gene calls are TRBV28 and TRBJ1-5, with a possible D match to TRBD1 (6 bases). CDR3 length: 12 residues. The V end was cut by 10 bases, the J end by 7 bases, with 14 bases between. CDR1 MDHEN and CDR2 SYDVKM come from the germline V gene. CDR3 protein: CATKTGGQPQHF. The CDR3 nucleotides are TGTGCCACCAAGACAGGTGGGCAGCCCCAGCATTTT.

Points on this clone: This same CDR3 is encoded by further DNA sequences in the sample. This rearrangement joins TRBV2 to TRBJ2-5; D is possibly TRBD1 (5 bases). The CDR3 is 14 residues long. The V end was cut by 4 bases, the J end by 2 bases, with 11 bases between. Germline loops: CDR1 SNHLY, CDR2 FYNNEI. CDR3 in DNA: TGTGCCAGCAGTGGGGTGGCAGGGCAAGAGACCCAGTACTTC. It yields the protein CASSGVAGQETQYF.

This chain uses TRBV4-3 with TRBJ2-3; 9 bases are shared with TRBD2. Germline V gene lookup returns CDR1 LGHNA and CDR2 YSLEER. Trimming cost V 4 bases and J 2 bases; bases outside gene matches: 13. This CDR3 spans 18 amino acids. The CDR3 here is CASSPRYTSGGSTDTQYF. In DNA form, the CDR3 reads TGCGCCAGCAGCCCACGCTACACGAGCGGGGGGTCCACAGATACGCAGTATTTT.

This clone was seen once. J is TRBJ2-3 and V is TRBV7-3, with D hard to call. With 5 bases removed from V and 1 base from J, the gap between germline ends came to 22 bases. The CDR3 has 18 amino acids. Germline V gene lookup returns CDR1 SGHTA and CDR2 FQGTGA. The CDR3 reads CASSDPVAIGLGTDTQYF. Written as DNA, the CDR3 is TGTGCCAGCAGCGATCCCGTTGCGATTGGTCTTGGCACAGATACGCAGTATTTT.

The rearrangement links TRBV3-1 (or the pseudogene TRBV3-2) to TRBJ2-4, with TRBD2 matching over 10 bases. The germline V gene encodes CDR1 LGHDT and CDR2 YNNKEL (reference sequence). The CDR3 is 18 amino acids. With 3 bases clipped from V and 0 bases from J, the junction kept 8 bases outside the gene matches. This CDR3 is CASSHGSGGTLAKNIQYF. CDR3 in DNA: TGTGCCAGCAGCCATGGTAGCGGGGGGACGTTAGCCAAAAACATTCAGTACTTC.

This chain links TRBV18 with TRBJ1-4, with 8 bases matching TRBD1. The CDR3 loop spans 15 amino acids. Looked up from germline, CDR1 is KGHSH and CDR2 is LQKENI. The trim removed 6 bases at V and 4 bases at J, leaving 7 bases unmatched. CDR3 bases: TGTGCCAGCTCCCCAGGGACAGGCGTTAATGAAAAACTGTTTTTT. It encodes CASSPGTGVNEKLFF.

The J gene is TRBJ2-2, the V gene TRBV7-9; 10 bases fit TRBD1. From germline, CDR1 is SEHNR and CDR2 FQNEAQ (reference sequence). The CDR3 loop spans 17 amino acids. The J segment lost 6 bases and the V segment lost 6 bases, leaving 13 bases of the junction unmatched. The CDR3 bases are TGTGCCAGCAGGTCGGCCGGGACAGGGGTAAACCCCGGGGAGCTGTTTTTT. It translates to CASRSAGTGVNPGELFF.

In this sample, this clone turned up once. The V and J genes are TRBV5-5 and TRBJ1-2; D remains unclear. CDR3 length equals 15 residues. Trimming took 4 bases from V and 0 from J, leaving 13 bases between them. Germline CDR1 SGHKS, CDR2 YYEKEE (reference sequence). CDR3 sequence: CASSRNANSNYGYTF. The DNA for the CDR3 is TGTGCCAGCAGCCGAAATGCGAACTCTAACTATGGCTACACCTTC.

This CDR3 reads CASSLQGASNQPQHF. The CDR3 DNA is TGTGCCAGCTCATTACAGGGGGCGAGCAATCAGCCCCAGCATTTT. The chain combines TRBV18 with TRBJ1-5; TRBD1 matches 9 bases. V shed 5 bases, J shed 1 base, and the junction held 3 bases outside the gene matches. The CDR3 is 15 residues long. Germline-derived CDR1 and CDR2 are KGHSH and LQKENI.

The CDR3 is CAWDTGGDIQYF. The DNA of the CDR3 is TGTGCCTGGGACACTGGGGGGGACATTCAGTACTTC. The chain carries TRBV30 and TRBJ2-4; 7 nucleotides match TRBD2. J was trimmed by 8 bases and V by 5 bases; bases with no gene match: 6. The CDR3 loop spans 12 amino acids. Per germline, CDR1 GTSNPN and CDR2 SVGIG (reference sequence). Complete variable domain (other parts from reference TRBV30 and TRBJ2-4): SQTIHQWPATLVQPVGSPLSLECTVEGTSNPNLYWYRQAAGRGLQLLFYSVGIGQISSEVPQNLSASRPQDRQFILSSKKLLLSDSGFYLCAWDTGGDIQYFGAGTRLSVL.

This clone was seen just once. The chain employs TRBV6-2 or TRBV6-3 and TRBJ2-7; a possible D gene is TRBD2 (6 bases). Deletions cut 5 bases from V and 6 bases from J, with 17 bases between. In germline, CDR1 is MNHEY, CDR2 SVGEGT. The CDR3 runs to 14 residues. CDR3 loop: CASSQVWGVREQYF. CDR3 nucleotide sequence: TGTGCCAGCAGTCAAGTATGGGGGGTTCGCGAGCAGTACTTC.

This clone was detected a few times. The chain carries TRBV24-1 and TRBJ2-1, with 11 bases lining up with TRBD2. CDR1 and CDR2 (germline): KGHDR, SFDVKD. The CDR3 sequence is 17 residues long. After removal of 3 bases from V and 7 bases from J, the junction contained 10 bases not matched to a gene. In DNA, the CDR3 is TGTGCCACCAGTGATCTTACTAGCGGGAGTTCAATTAATGAGCAGTTCTTC. This encodes CATSDLTSGSSINEQFF.

This clone was seen only a few times. The chain employs TRBV9 and TRBJ2-6; D may be TRBD2 (6 bases). The germline gives CDR1 SGDLS, CDR2 YYNGEE. V gave up 4 bases and J gave up 0 bases, with 14 bases separating them. The CDR3 is made up of 17 amino acids. The CDR3 nucleotides are TGTGCCAGCAGCCCGCGGGACTCCGCCTCTGGGGCCAACGTCCTGACTTTC. Its protein is CASSPRDSASGANVLTF.

This chain uses TRBV10-3 with TRBJ1-4; unclear D gene. The CDR3 totals 13 residues. Trimming removed 5 bases from V and 3 bases from J, with 7 bases in between. From germline, CDR1 is ENHRY and CDR2 SYGVKD. CDR3 residues: CAISRDPNEKLFF. CDR3 coding DNA: TGTGCCATCAGTCGAGATCCTAATGAAAAACTGTTTTTT.